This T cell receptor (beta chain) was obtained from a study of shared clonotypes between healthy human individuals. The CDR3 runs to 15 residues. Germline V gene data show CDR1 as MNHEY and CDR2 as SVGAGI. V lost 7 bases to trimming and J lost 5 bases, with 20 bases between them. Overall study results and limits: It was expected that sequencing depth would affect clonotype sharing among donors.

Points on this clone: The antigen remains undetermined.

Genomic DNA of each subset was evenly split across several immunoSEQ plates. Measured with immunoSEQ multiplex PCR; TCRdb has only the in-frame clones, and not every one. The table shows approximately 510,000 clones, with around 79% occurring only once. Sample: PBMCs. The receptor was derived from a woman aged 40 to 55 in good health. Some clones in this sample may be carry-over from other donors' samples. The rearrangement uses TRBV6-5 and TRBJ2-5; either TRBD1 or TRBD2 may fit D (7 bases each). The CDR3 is CASNPRGGSGETQYF. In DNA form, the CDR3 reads TGTGCCAGCAACCCCAGGGGGGGGTCTGGGGAGACCCAGTACTTC.